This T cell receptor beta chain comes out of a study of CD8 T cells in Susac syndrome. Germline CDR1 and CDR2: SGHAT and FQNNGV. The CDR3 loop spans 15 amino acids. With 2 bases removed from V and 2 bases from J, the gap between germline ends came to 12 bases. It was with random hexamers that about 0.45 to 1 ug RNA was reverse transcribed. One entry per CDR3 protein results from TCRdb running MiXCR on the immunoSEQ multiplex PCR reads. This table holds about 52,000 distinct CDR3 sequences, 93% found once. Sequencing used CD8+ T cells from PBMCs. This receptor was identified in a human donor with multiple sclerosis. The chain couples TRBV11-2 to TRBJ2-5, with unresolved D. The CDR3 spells CASSLYPMEQETQYF. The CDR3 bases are TGTGCCAGCAGCTTATATCCGATGGAACAAGAGACCCAGTACTTC.